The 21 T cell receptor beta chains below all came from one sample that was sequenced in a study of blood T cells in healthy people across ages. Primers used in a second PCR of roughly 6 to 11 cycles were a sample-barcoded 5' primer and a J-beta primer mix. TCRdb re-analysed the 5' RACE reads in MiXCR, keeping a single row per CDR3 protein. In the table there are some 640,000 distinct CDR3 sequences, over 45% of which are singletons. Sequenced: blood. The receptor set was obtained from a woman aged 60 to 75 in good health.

CDR3 coding DNA: TGCGCCAGCAGCGCGTTAGCGGGAGGGAATGAGCAGTTCTTC. Its translation is CASSALAGGNEQFF. The chain employs TRBV4-3 and TRBJ2-1; 11 bases map to TRBD2. Losses at the gene ends were 5 bases for V and 7 bases for J; bases not matched to a gene: 4. This CDR3 region has 14 residues. Germline V gives CDR1 LGHNA, CDR2 YSLEER.

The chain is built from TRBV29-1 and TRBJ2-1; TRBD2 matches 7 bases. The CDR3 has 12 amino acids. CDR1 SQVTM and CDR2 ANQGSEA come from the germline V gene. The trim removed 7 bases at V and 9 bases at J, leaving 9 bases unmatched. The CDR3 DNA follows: TGCAGCGCCGGCGGGAGTAGGGGTGAGCAGTTCTTC. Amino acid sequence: CSAGGSRGEQFF.

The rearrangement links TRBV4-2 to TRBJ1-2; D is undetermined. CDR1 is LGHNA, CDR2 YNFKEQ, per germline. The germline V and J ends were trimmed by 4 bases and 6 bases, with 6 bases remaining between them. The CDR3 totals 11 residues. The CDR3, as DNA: TGTGCCAGCAGCCGCCCGGATGGCTACACCTTC. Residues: CASSRPDGYTF.

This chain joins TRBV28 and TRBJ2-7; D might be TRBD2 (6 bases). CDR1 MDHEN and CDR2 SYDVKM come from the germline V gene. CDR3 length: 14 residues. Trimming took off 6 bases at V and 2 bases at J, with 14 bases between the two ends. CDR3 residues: CASSRGGVPYEQYF. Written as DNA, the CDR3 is TGTGCCAGCAGCCGGGGCGGGGTTCCCTACGAGCAGTACTTC.

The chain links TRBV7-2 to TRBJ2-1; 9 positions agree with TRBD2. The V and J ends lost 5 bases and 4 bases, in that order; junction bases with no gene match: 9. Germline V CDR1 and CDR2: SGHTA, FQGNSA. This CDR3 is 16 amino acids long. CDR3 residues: CASSSIGLAQYNEQFF. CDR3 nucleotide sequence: TGTGCCAGCAGCAGCATCGGACTAGCGCAGTACAATGAGCAGTTCTTC.

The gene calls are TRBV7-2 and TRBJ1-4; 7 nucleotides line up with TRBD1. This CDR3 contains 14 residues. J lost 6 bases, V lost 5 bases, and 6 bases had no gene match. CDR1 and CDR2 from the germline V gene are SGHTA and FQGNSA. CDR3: CASSRDRAYEKLFF. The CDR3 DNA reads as TGTGCCAGCAGCCGAGACAGGGCCTATGAAAAACTGTTTTTT.

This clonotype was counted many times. CDR3 amino acids: CASSSGLSSYNEQFF. In DNA, the CDR3 is TGCGCCAGCAGCTCCGGGCTGAGCTCCTACAATGAGCAGTTCTTC. J is TRBJ2-1 and V is TRBV5-1; no definite D call. V was clipped by 3 bases and J by 0 bases, with 10 bases between them. Germline CDR1 SGHRS, CDR2 YFSETQ. This CDR3 region has 15 residues.

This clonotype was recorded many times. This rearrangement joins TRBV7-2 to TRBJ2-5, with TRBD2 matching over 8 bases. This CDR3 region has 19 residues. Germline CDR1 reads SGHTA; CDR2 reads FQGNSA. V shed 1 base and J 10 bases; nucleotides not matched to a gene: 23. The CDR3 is CASSLDPAPSGLIAGDQYF. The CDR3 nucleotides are TGTGCCAGCAGCTTAGATCCCGCCCCTAGCGGGTTGATCGCGGGGGACCAGTACTTC.

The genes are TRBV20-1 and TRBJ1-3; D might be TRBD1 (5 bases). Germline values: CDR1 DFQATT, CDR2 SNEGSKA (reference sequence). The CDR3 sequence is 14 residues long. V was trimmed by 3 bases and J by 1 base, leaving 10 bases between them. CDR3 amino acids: CSAREGISGNTIYF. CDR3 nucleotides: TGCAGTGCTAGGGAGGGGATATCTGGAAACACCATATATTTT.

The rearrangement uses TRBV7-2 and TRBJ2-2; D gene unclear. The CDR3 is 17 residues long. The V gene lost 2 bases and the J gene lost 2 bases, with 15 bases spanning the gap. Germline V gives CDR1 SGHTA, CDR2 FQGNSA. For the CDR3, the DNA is TGTGCCAGCAGCTTACGGTTTTTGGCTAGTAACACCGGGGAGCTGTTTTTT. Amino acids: CASSLRFLASNTGELFF.

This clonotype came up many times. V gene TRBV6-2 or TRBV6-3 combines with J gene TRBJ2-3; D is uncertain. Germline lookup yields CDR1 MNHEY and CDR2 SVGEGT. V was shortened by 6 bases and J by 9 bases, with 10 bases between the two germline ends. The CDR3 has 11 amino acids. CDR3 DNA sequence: TGTGCCAGCAGCTCCTTTGGGACGCAGTATTTT. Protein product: CASSSFGTQYF.

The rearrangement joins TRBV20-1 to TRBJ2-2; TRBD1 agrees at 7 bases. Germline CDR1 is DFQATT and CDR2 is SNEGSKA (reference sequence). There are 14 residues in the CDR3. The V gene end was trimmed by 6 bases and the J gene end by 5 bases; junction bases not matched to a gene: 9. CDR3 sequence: CSARTGDGTGELFF. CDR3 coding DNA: TGCAGTGCCAGAACAGGGGATGGGACCGGGGAGCTGTTTTTT.

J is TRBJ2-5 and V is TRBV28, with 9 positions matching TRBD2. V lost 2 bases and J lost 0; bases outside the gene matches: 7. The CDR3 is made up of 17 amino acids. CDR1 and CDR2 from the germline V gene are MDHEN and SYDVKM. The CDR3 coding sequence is TGTGCCAGCAGTTTACGCACTAGCGGGCGGTACCAAGAGACCCAGTACTTC. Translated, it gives CASSLRTSGRYQETQYF. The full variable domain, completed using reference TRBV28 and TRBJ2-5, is DVKVTQSSRYLVKRTGEKVFLECVQDMDHENMFWYRQDPGLGLRLIYFSYDVKMKEKGDIPEGYSVSREKKERFSLILESASTNQTSMYLCASSLRTSGRYQETQYFGPGTRLLVL.

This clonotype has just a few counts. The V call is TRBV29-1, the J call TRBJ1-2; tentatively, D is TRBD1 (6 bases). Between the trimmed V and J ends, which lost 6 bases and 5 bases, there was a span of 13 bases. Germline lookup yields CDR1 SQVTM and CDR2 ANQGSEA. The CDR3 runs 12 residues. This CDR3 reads CSVAQGLYGYTF. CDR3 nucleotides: TGCAGCGTAGCACAGGGTTTATATGGCTACACCTTC.

Written as DNA, the CDR3 is TGCAGCGTTGCCCAACAGAAATTTCTAACAACGCACGATGGCTACACCTTC. It encodes CSVAQQKFLTTHDGYTF. The rearrangement links TRBV29-1 to TRBJ1-2, with D hard to call. The CDR3 spans 17 residues. The V end lost 4 bases, the J end lost 6 bases, and 27 bases lay between the germline ends. Per the germline V gene, CDR1 is SQVTM and CDR2 is ANQGSEA.

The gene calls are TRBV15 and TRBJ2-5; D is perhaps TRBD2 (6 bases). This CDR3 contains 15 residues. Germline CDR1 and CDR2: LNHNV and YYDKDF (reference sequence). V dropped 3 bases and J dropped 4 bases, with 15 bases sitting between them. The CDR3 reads CATSRGSSVAETQYF. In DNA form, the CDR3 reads TGTGCCACCAGCAGGGGATCTAGCGTTGCAGAGACCCAGTACTTC.

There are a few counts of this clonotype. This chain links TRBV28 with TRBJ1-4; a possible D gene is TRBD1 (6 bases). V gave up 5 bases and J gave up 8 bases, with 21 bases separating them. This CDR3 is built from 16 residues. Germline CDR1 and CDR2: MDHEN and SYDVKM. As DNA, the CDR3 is TGTGCCAGCAGTCACCTGGGGGCCGAGGGGTACGAAAAACTGTTTTTT. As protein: CASSHLGAEGYEKLFF.

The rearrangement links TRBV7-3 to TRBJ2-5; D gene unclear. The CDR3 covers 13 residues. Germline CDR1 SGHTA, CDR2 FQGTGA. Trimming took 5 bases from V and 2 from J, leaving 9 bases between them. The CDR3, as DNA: TGTGCCAGCAGCGAAACCCGGCAAGAGACCCAGTACTTC. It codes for CASSETRQETQYF.

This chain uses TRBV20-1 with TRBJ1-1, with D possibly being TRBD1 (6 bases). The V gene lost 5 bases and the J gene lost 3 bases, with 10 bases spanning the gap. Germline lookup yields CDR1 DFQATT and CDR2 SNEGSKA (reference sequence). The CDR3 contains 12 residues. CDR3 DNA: TGCAGTGCTCCTAACAGGGACACTGAAGCTTTCTTT. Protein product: CSAPNRDTEAFF.

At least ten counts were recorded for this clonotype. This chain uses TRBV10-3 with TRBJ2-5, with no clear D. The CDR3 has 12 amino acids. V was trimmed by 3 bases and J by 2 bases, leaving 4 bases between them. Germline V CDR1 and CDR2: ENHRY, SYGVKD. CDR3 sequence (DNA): TGTGCCATCAGTGAAGAACAAGAGACCCAGTACTTC. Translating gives CAISEEQETQYF.

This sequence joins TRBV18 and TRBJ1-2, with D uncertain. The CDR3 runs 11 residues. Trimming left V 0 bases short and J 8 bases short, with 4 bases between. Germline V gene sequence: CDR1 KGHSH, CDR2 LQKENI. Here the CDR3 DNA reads TGTGCCAGCTCACCACCTGGGGGCTACACCTTC. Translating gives CASSPPGGYTF.